These 27 T cell receptor beta chains share one sample of origin, sequenced in a study of tumor and adjacent non-tumor tissue in lung cancer. The library came from three nested PCR rounds adapted from ARM-PCR protocols. Using its own MiXCR run on the multiplex PCR reads, TCRdb lists one record per CDR3 protein. The table shows tens of thousands of distinct CDR3 sequences, with 55% to 70% occurring only once. The template was RNA from unsorted bulk tissue. This non-tumor lung sample came from over 3 cm beyond the tumor edge. Specimen: distant non-tumor lung tissue. The origin of the receptors is a woman in her 50s with non-small cell lung cancer.

Note on this clonotype: With a much larger clone just one base away, this may be a read error. The chain couples TRBV6-1 to TRBJ2-2; D is perhaps TRBD1 (5 bases). Germline CDR1 and CDR2: MNHNS and SASEGT. V lost 4 bases to trimming and J lost 5 bases, with 14 bases between them. CDR3 length equals 15 residues. This CDR3 reads CASSGTVRATGELFF. In DNA form, the CDR3 reads TGTGCCAGCAGTGGAACCGTCAGGGCAACCGGGGAGCTGTTTTTT.

To note about this clonotype: At one end the junction does not follow the germline gene, possibly because of a read error. J is TRBJ1-1 and V is TRBV6-1; 7 positions agree with TRBD1. CDR3 length: 14 residues. Germline CDR1 MNHNS, CDR2 SASEGT. The CDR3 here is CVSSADRADTEALF. Here the CDR3 DNA reads TGTGTCAGCAGTGCTGACAGGGCGGACACTGAAGCTTTATTT.

V usage is TRBV11-1 and J usage is TRBJ2-3, with a weak D call TRBD2 (5 bases). The CDR3 totals 14 residues. The germline V gene has CDR1 SGHAT and CDR2 FQDESV (reference sequence). CDR3 sequence (DNA): TGTATCAGCAGTTTAGCGACTGGGACAGATACGCAGTATTTT. This sequence encodes CISSLATGTDTQYF.

On this clonotype itself: This may come from a read error, since a much larger clone is one base off. The chain uses TRBV12-3 or TRBV12-4 and TRBJ2-7, with 9 bases fitting TRBD1. Trimming removed 6 bases from V and 4 bases from J; junction bases left unmatched: 7. The CDR3 contains 14 residues. In DNA, the CDR3 is TGTGCCAGCAGGCAGACAGGGGGAGGGTACGAGCAGTACTTC. The encoded protein is CASRQTGGGYEQYF.

The table lists this clonotype with a few counts. One end of the junction varies from germline; a read error may be responsible. The chain employs TRBV12-3 or TRBV12-4 and TRBJ2-2; weak D call: TRBD1 (6 bases). CDR3 length: 13 residues. CDR3 sequence: CVSRGQVGGELFF. Written as DNA, the CDR3 is TGTGTCAGCAGGGGCCAAGTCGGCGGGGAGCTGTTTTTT.

The V and J genes are TRBV11-1 and TRBJ2-7, with D tentatively TRBD1 (6 bases). Between the trimmed V and J ends, which lost 6 bases and 12 bases, there was a span of 12 bases. The CDR3 is 10 residues long. Germline CDR1 SGHAT, CDR2 FQDESV (reference sequence). CDR3 residues: CASSGTLRYF. DNA of the CDR3: TGTGCCAGCAGTGGGACACTGCGGTACTTC. Variable domain in full (rest from reference TRBV11-1 and TRBJ2-7): EAEVAQSPRYKITEKSQAVAFWCDPISGHATLYWYRQILGQGPELLVQFQDESVVDDSQLPKDRFSAERLKGVDSTLKIQPAELGDSAMYLCASSGTLRYFGPGTRLTVT.

With respect to this clonotype: This sequence may be a read error, since a much larger clone differs from it by one base. This is likely a read error, given that the CDR3 carries no conserved phenylalanine or tryptophan at its end. The V gene is TRBV29-1, the J gene TRBJ2-2; no definite D call. Germline CDR1 reads SQVTM; CDR2 reads ANQGSEA. CDR3 size: 11 residues. V was trimmed by 5 bases and J by 5 bases, leaving 6 bases between them. CDR3 DNA: TGCAGCGTTCGTAAGACCGGGGAGCTGTTTTTG. Its protein product is CSVRKTGELFL.

As for this clonotype: A read error may account for a junction end that differs from germline. The chain couples TRBV11-2 to TRBJ2-7; D possibly corresponds to TRBD1 (6 bases). The CDR3 length is 15 residues. Germline V CDR1 and CDR2: SGHAT, FQNNGV. The CDR3 nucleotides are TGTCCCAGCAGCTTCGGGACATGGGTTACCAACGAGGAGTACTTC. It yields the protein CPSSFGTWVTNEEYF.

Regarding this clonotype: One junction end disagrees with the germline gene, perhaps due to a read error. CDR3 nucleotide sequence: TGTGCCAGCAGCCCGTGGGGGACACGAGATAATGAAAAATTGTTTTTT. Protein sequence: CASSPWGTRDNEKLFF. The chain uses TRBV4-2 and TRBJ1-4, with D maybe TRBD1 (6 bases). The CDR3 totals 16 residues. CDR1 LGHNA and CDR2 YNFKEQ come from the germline V gene.

This clonotype was seen more than once but under ten times. V gene TRBV28 combines with J gene TRBJ2-5; D ambiguous. Germline V lookup: CDR1 MDHEN, CDR2 SYDVKM. V lost 6 bases, J lost 0 bases, and 17 bases lay in between. The CDR3 is 16 residues long. CDR3 residues: CASSHASDGHQETQYF. The CDR3 DNA follows: TGTGCCAGCAGCCATGCCTCTGACGGACACCAAGAGACCCAGTACTTC.

In regard to this clonotype: A much bigger clone sits one base away, suggesting this may be a read error. In DNA form, the CDR3 reads TGTGCCAGCATTTCATCCGGGACGTCCCGCGGCGAAGAGACCCAGTACTTC. Translating it yields CASISSGTSRGEETQYF. The J gene is TRBJ2-5, the V gene TRBV6-2 or TRBV6-3; D tentatively reads TRBD1 or TRBD2 (5 bases each). Trimming took 7 bases from V and 3 from J, leaving 24 bases between them. The CDR3 spans 17 residues. Germline CDR1 and CDR2: MNHEY and SVGEGT.

The V and J genes are TRBV11-2 and TRBJ2-1; maybe TRBD2 (6 bases). Germline CDR1 reads SGHAT; CDR2 reads FQNNGV. The CDR3 totals 16 residues. The V gene lost 8 bases and the J gene lost 5 bases, with 22 bases spanning the gap. CDR3 coding DNA: TGTGCCAGCTGCCGGATGATGCTAGCGAGGGACAATGAGCAGTTCTTC. This translates into CASCRMMLARDNEQFF.

Comments on this clonotype: The junction does not match germline at one end; this may be a read error. V gene TRBV11-2 combines with J gene TRBJ2-1, with 14 bases that match TRBD2. Germline V CDR1 and CDR2: SGHAT, FQNNGV. The CDR3 is 16 residues long. The CDR3 loop reads CARSLVGTSGSVEQFF. CDR3 sequence (DNA): TGTGCCAGGAGCTTAGTGGGGACTAGCGGGAGTGTTGAGCAGTTCTTC.

This clonotype showed up just a few times. The CDR3 end shows no conserved phenylalanine or tryptophan, and so a read error is likely. V and J are TRBV11-1 and TRBJ1-1; D is undetermined. The CDR3 has 14 amino acids. Germline-derived CDR1 and CDR2 are SGHAT and FQDESV (reference sequence). In DNA form, the CDR3 reads TGTGACAGCAGCCTTGGACTGGTGAACACTGAAGCTTTCCTT. This translates into CDSSLGLVNTEAFL.

Regarding this clonotype: The CDR3 carries no conserved terminal phenylalanine or tryptophan, so it likely arises from a read error. The limits of the CDR3 on the DNA are not certain, so only TCRdb's listed CDR3 is given. The chain is built from TRBV20-1 and TRBJ2-5. Looked up from germline, CDR1 is DFQATT and CDR2 is SNEGSKA (reference sequence). The CDR3 has 12 amino acids, counting both end residues. This CDR3 reads CSASEKGETQHL.

This chain joins TRBV7-9 and TRBJ2-7; 7 bases are shared with TRBD2. The V gene's germline CDR1 is SEHNR and CDR2 FQNEAQ (reference sequence). The CDR3 is made up of 17 amino acids. V was pared by 4 bases and J by 0 bases, with 12 bases of the junction left unmatched. CDR3 in DNA: TGTGCCAGCAGCTCCCGCCGGTGGGGCGGGAGCTCCTACGAGCAGTACTTC. Translation: CASSSRRWGGSSYEQYF. Based on the CDR3 plus reference TRBV7-9 and TRBJ2-7, the full variable domain is DTGVSQNPRHKITKRGQNVTFRCDPISEHNRLYWYRQTLGQGPEFLTYFQNEAQLEKSRLLSDRFSAERPKGSFSTLEIQRTEQGDSAMYLCASSSRRWGGSSYEQYFGPGTRLTVT.

This clonotype was picked up many times. The chain has TRBV6-1 and TRBJ2-7; D perhaps matches TRBD2 (6 bases). This CDR3 is 15 amino acids long. Trimming took 5 bases from V and 3 from J, leaving 17 bases between them. The germline V gene has CDR1 MNHNS and CDR2 SASEGT. The CDR3 DNA reads as TGTGCCAGCAGTAAAGGGACTCGGGTCCGCTACGAGCAGTACTTC. Its translation: CASSKGTRVRYEQYF.

This clonotype was recorded once. Compared with germline, one end of the junction differs, possibly owing to a read error. The V and J genes are TRBV11-2 and TRBJ2-3; TRBD1 agrees at 7 bases. Germline CDR1 SGHAT, CDR2 FQNNGV. The CDR3 spans 14 residues. CDR3 residues: CASGLGPGGDTHYF. In DNA form, the CDR3 reads TGTGCCAGCGGCTTGGGACCAGGGGGAGATACGCATTATTTT.

This clonotype showed up just a few times. A much larger clone lies a single base off, so this may be a read error. The V call is TRBV20-1, the J call TRBJ2-7, with D perhaps being TRBD1 or TRBD2 (5 bases each). Germline V gives CDR1 DFQATT, CDR2 SNEGSKA (reference sequence). Trimming shortened V by 7 bases and J by 6 bases, and 13 bases separated the two germline ends. The CDR3 loop spans 11 amino acids. CDR3 nucleotide sequence: TGCAGTGGGGGCGGGCTCTGCGAGCAGTACTTC. Amino acids: CSGGGLCEQYF.

With regard to this clonotype: Because the CDR3 is missing its conserved closing phenylalanine or tryptophan, this is likely a read error. This chain joins TRBV11-2 and TRBJ2-5; no reliable D call. V lost 6 bases and J 7 bases, leaving 6 bases between the germline ends. From germline, CDR1 is SGHAT and CDR2 FQNNGV. The CDR3 runs to 10 residues. CDR3 residues: CASRDPTQYI. CDR3 coding DNA: TGTGCCAGCAGGGACCCGACCCAGTACATC.

This clonotype has a handful of counts. This sequence joins TRBV11-2 and TRBJ2-7; D perhaps matches TRBD2 (6 bases). The end of the DNA fits TRBJ2-1 better, so the J call may be wrong. CDR3 length equals 13 residues. The germline V gene has CDR1 SGHAT and CDR2 FQNNGV. The CDR3 reads CANNLAAGYEQFF. The CDR3, as DNA: TGTGCCAACAACTTAGCGGCTGGGTACGAGCAGTTCTTC.

This clonotype was counted only a few times. This may be a read error, as it is one base from a much larger clone. V and J are TRBV20-1 and TRBJ2-1; TRBD1 agrees at 11 bases. Germline V CDR1 and CDR2: DFQATT, SNEGSKA (reference sequence). The CDR3 sequence is 16 residues long. CDR3 sequence (DNA): TGCAATGCTATTAGGACAGGGGGCGAGGGTCGCGATGAGCAGTTCTTC. Translation gives CNAIRTGGEGRDEQFF.

This clonotype showed up many times. V usage is TRBV20-1 and J usage is TRBJ2-4, with a weak D call TRBD1 (5 bases). Germline CDR1 reads DFQATT; CDR2 reads SNEGSKA (reference sequence). The ends were cut back, 6 bases at V and 1 base at J, with 22 bases in the middle. The CDR3 length is 17 residues. CDR3 sequence (DNA): TGCAGTGCAGGACGTGGGGCCTCATACGGGGCCAAAAACATTCAGTACTTC. Translated, it gives CSAGRGASYGAKNIQYF.

Many counts were recorded for this clonotype. V usage is TRBV6-6 and J usage is TRBJ2-3; TRBD2 matches 12 bases. The CDR3 contains 18 residues. CDR1 and CDR2 (germline): MNHNY, SVGAGI (reference sequence). V was clipped by 0 bases and J by 2 bases; unmatched bases: 6. The DNA of the CDR3 is TGTGCCAGCAGTTACTCAGGGCGACTAGCGGGAGACACAGATACGCAGTATTTT. Protein product: CASSYSGRLAGDTDTQYF.

This clonotype is a singleton in its sample. Germline and junction disagree at one end, which may indicate a read error. The genes are TRBV6-1 and TRBJ2-3, with 8 bases that match TRBD2. The CDR3 loop spans 14 amino acids. CDR1 and CDR2 from the germline V gene are MNHNS and SASEGT. CDR3 in DNA: TGTGTCAGCAGTGATACTAGCGGTGCAGATACACAGTATTTT. Translated, it gives CVSSDTSGADTQYF.

This clonotype showed up many times. The chain carries TRBV29-1 and TRBJ2-3; D not certain. The CDR3 has 12 residues. Germline V CDR1 and CDR2: SQVTM, ANQGSEA. Trimming took off 8 bases at V and 4 bases at J, with 13 bases between the two ends. The CDR3 coding sequence is TGCAGCCAATCAGTGGGTTCAGATACGCAGTATTTT. Translation: CSQSVGSDTQYF.

This clonotype was detected only a few times. Possible read error: a much larger clone is one base away. The rearrangement links TRBV4-3 to TRBJ1-1; no clear D gene. Trimming removed 0 bases from V and 2 bases from J, with 7 bases in between. The CDR3 length is 14 residues. Germline values: CDR1 LGHNA, CDR2 YSLEER. CDR3 loop: CASSQEWANTEAFF. The CDR3 bases are TGCGCCAGCAGCCAAGAATGGGCCAACACTGAAGCTTTCTTT.